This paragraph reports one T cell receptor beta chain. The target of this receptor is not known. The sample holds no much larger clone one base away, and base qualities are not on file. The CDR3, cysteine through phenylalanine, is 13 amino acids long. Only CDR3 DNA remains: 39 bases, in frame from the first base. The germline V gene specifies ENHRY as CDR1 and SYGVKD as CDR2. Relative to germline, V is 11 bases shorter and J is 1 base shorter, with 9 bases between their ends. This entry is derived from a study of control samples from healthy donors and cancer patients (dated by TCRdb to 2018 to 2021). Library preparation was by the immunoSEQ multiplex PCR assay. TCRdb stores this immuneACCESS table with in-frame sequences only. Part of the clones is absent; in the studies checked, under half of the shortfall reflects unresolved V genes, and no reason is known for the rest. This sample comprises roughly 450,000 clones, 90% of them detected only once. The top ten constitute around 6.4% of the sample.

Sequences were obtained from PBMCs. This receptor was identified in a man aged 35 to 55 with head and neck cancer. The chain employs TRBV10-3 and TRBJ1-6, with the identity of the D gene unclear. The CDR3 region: CAVLGSYNSPLHF. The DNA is TGTGCCGTGCTGGGTTCCTATAATTCACCCCTCCACTTT.